These 3 T cell receptor beta chains were sequenced from one sample in a study of control samples from healthy donors and cancer patients. TCRdb keeps only in-frame clones here, not all; method: immunoSEQ multiplex PCR. The data contain roughly 130,000 clones, around 93% of them seen just once; the ten biggest clones take up roughly 7.8%. Sequenced sample: blood. The receptor source for this set is a man aged 18 to 30 in good health.

This chain joins TRBV6-5 and TRBJ1-2; D is perhaps TRBD1 (6 bases). Germline V lookup: CDR1 MNHEY, CDR2 SVGAGI. This CDR3 comprises 13 residues. V gave up 4 bases and J gave up 3 bases, with 9 bases separating them. CDR3 region: CASSLTGHYGYTF. The CDR3 DNA reads TGTGCCAGCAGTTTAACAGGGCACTATGGCTACACCTTC.

This clone was seen just once. V and J are TRBV5-5 and TRBJ1-6, with 10 bases lining up with TRBD1. The CDR3 has 14 amino acids. CDR1 and CDR2 from the germline V gene are SGHKS and YYEKEE (reference sequence). Trimming took 0 bases from V and 13 from J; bases not matched to a gene: 4. CDR3 region: CASSLGQGAGPLHF. DNA of the CDR3: TGTGCCAGCAGCTTGGGACAGGGGGCAGGCCCCCTCCACTTT.

As concerns this clone: Other DNA sequences in the same sample also yield this CDR3. The chain combines TRBV5-1 with TRBJ1-3, with no clear D. CDR3 length: 13 amino acids. Germline-derived CDR1 and CDR2 are SGHRS and YFSETQ. V was clipped by 0 bases and J by 5 bases, with 6 bases between them. The CDR3 region has the DNA TGCGCCAGCAGCTTGGAACAGAGAAACACCATATATTTT. Its protein product is CASSLEQRNTIYF.